This is a list of T cell receptor beta chains from one sample in a study of spatial heterogeneity in lung cancer. TCRdb re-called the 5' RACE reads with MiXCR, one entry per CDR3 protein. Here the sample spans just under 95,000 distinct CDR3 sequences, about 12% being singletons. Source: PBMCs, taken at surgery. Every receptor here comes from a male donor with early-stage non-small cell lung cancer. Each CDR3 is given without its conserved first and last residue. Each record gives: clone size, J gene, V gene, CDR3 protein. Part of the rows lack a size; the others show once, few, many or a class for expanded clones.

clone_size: few
j_call: TRBJ2-7
v_call: TRBV20-1
cdr3_aa: SARDSRGLSYEQY

clone_size: many
j_call: TRBJ2-3
v_call: TRBV9
cdr3_aa: ASSVSTDTQY

clone_size: -
j_call: TRBJ2-1
v_call: TRBV25-1
cdr3_aa: ASSARQGSYNEQF

clone_size: many
j_call: TRBJ2-4
v_call: TRBV7-2
cdr3_aa: ASSPSGGAPGNIQY

clone_size: few
j_call: TRBJ2-5
v_call: TRBV29-1
cdr3_aa: SVPGPLQGETQY

clone_size: few
j_call: TRBJ2-3
v_call: TRBV12-3/TRBV12-4
cdr3_aa: ASSPRGLARADTQY

clone_size: few
j_call: TRBJ1-4
v_call: TRBV19
cdr3_aa: ASTTQGTGEKLF

clone_size: -
j_call: TRBJ2-3
v_call: TRBV19
cdr3_aa: ASSIGRERTGTDTQY

clone_size: few
j_call: TRBJ2-7
v_call: TRBV6-1
cdr3_aa: ASSDGTGSSYEQY

clone_size: -
j_call: TRBJ1-2
v_call: TRBV4-3
cdr3_aa: ASSQVSGEFYGYT

clone_size: -
j_call: TRBJ2-5
v_call: TRBV27
cdr3_aa: ASSKRGQETQY

clone_size: few
j_call: TRBJ2-7
v_call: TRBV12-3/TRBV12-4
cdr3_aa: ASSLKREQQY

clone_size: -
j_call: TRBJ1-4
v_call: TRBV7-9
cdr3_aa: ASSQQGINEKLF

clone_size: many
j_call: TRBJ2-1
v_call: TRBV4-3
cdr3_aa: ASSQDGATAEQF

clone_size: many
j_call: TRBJ2-1
v_call: TRBV9
cdr3_aa: ASSPQPVDEQF

clone_size: -
j_call: TRBJ2-7
v_call: TRBV14
cdr3_aa: ASSAGSLEQY

clone_size: -
j_call: TRBJ1-2
v_call: TRBV7-9
cdr3_aa: ASSLEAVSGYT

clone_size: -
j_call: TRBJ2-4
v_call: TRBV27
cdr3_aa: ASSSSPQAKNIQY

clone_size: -
j_call: TRBJ2-7
v_call: TRBV20-1
cdr3_aa: SARATGGGYEQY

clone_size: few
j_call: TRBJ2-4
v_call: TRBV30
cdr3_aa: AWTPPGGGYLGNIQY

clone_size: many
j_call: TRBJ2-7
v_call: TRBV6-5
cdr3_aa: ASSYSSGEAYEQY

clone_size: few
j_call: TRBJ2-3
v_call: TRBV6-2/TRBV6-3
cdr3_aa: ASSLKLRQGPGTDTQY

clone_size: many
j_call: TRBJ2-1
v_call: TRBV24-1
cdr3_aa: ATGPLGDRGAGEQF

clone_size: -
j_call: TRBJ1-1
v_call: TRBV12-3/TRBV12-4
cdr3_aa: ASSLADTEAF

clone_size: -
j_call: TRBJ2-3
v_call: TRBV7-2
cdr3_aa: ASSLQGGPDTQY

clone_size: many
j_call: TRBJ2-1
v_call: TRBV11-1
cdr3_aa: ASSLMAGNLNEQF

clone_size: few
j_call: TRBJ2-7
v_call: TRBV20-1
cdr3_aa: SASTSGGGDEQY

clone_size: many
j_call: TRBJ2-7
v_call: TRBV20-1
cdr3_aa: SARQGANEQY

clone_size: -
j_call: TRBJ2-7
v_call: TRBV5-1
cdr3_aa: ASSFGTNSYEQY